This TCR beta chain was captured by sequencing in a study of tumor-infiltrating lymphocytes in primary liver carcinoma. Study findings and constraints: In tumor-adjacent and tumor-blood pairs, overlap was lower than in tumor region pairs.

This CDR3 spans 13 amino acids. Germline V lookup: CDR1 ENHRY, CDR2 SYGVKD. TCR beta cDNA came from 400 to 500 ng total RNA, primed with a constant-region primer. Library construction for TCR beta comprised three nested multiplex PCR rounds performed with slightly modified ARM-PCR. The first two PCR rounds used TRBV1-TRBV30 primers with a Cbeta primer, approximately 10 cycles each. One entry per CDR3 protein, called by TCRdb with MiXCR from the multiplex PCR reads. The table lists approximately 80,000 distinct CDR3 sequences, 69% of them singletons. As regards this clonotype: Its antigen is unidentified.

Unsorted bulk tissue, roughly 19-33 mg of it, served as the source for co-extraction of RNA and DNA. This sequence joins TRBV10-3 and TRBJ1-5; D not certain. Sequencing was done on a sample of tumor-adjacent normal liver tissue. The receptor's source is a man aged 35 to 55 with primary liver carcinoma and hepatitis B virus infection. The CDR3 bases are TGTGTCACGACCGGGATAGATCAGGCGCCCCAGCATTTT. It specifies CVTTGIDQAPQHF.